These 2 T cell receptor beta chains originate from one sample sequenced in a study of PD-1 blockade in classical Hodgkin lymphoma. Autologous stem cell transplantation was followed by relapse in every patient, and brentuximab vedotin exposure varied. The data were produced by immunoSEQ multiplex PCR, yet TCRdb's version contains in-frame clones alone and is incomplete. Among roughly 140,000 clones listed, about 81% were seen once. The sequencing here drew on peripheral blood mononuclear cells (PBMCs), taken before the second cycle of nivolumab. These receptors were obtained from a human donor with classical Hodgkin lymphoma.

The chain employs TRBV4-1 and TRBJ1-5; 11 nucleotides line up with TRBD1. Trimming cost V 3 bases and J 5 bases; bases outside gene matches: 6. The CDR3 totals 16 residues. Germline V gives CDR1 MGHRA, CDR2 YSYEKL. CDR3: CASSQAGTGGYQPQHF. CDR3 in DNA: TGCGCCAGCAGCCAGGCCGGGACAGGGGGGTATCAGCCCCAGCATTTT.

The chain joins TRBV7-2 to TRBJ2-1, with TRBD2 matching over 10 bases. Losses at the gene ends were 5 bases for V and 0 bases for J; bases not matched to a gene: 13. Looked up from germline, CDR1 is SGHTA and CDR2 is FQGNSA. The CDR3 consists of 19 residues. The CDR3 region has the DNA TGTGCCAGCAGCCGCTCCGGGACTAGCGCCCCGAGCTCCTACAATGAGCAGTTCTTC. Residues: CASSRSGTSAPSSYNEQFF.